This TCR beta chain comes out of a study of blood T cells in healthy people across ages. The CDR3 totals 14 residues. Trimming stripped 2 bases from V and 3 bases from J, with 11 bases between. CDR1 and CDR2 from the germline V gene are SGHTS and YDEGEE. Notes on this clonotype: The antigen remains undetermined.

Findings and limits, study-wide: No conclusive comparison of naive versus antigen-experienced cells was possible with unsorted PBMCs.

It was with a sample-barcoded 5' primer and a J-beta primer mix that a second PCR of roughly 7 to 12 cycles was run. Tagging of each cDNA molecule was performed by a template-switch adaptor with 12 random nucleotides. TCRdb fed the 5' RACE reads into MiXCR, producing one record per CDR3 protein. The sample lists fewer than 1,000,000 distinct CDR3 sequences, roughly 46% occurring once. Caucasian, healthy and from Russia, the donors were aged between about 6 and 100. Each sample had at least 6 million PBMCs isolated. The sample was blood. This rearrangement joins TRBV5-8 to TRBJ2-5; D might be TRBD1 (6 bases). The receptor comes from an elderly man in good health. CDR3 protein: CASSLGTTKETQYF. The DNA for the CDR3 is TGTGCCAGCAGCTTAGGGACAACCAAAGAGACCCAGTACTTC.